The next 27 T cell receptor beta chains were all read from a single sample in a study of T cell repertoires in cytomegalovirus infection. TCRdb passed the reads through MiXCR, listing each CDR3 protein once. This table holds roughly 500,000 distinct CDR3 sequences, roughly 34% found once. What these receptors recognize is not known. The source was cultured PBMCs, collected from culture after CMV antigen stimulation. The receptors were gathered from a human donor in good health (CMV status not recorded). Some clones in this sample may be carry-over from other donors' samples.

The DNA for the CDR3 is TGTGCCAGCACACTAGCGGGTAAAGCCGGGGAGCTGTTTTTT. Amino acids: CASTLAGKAGELFF. The genes are TRBV19 and TRBJ2-2, with 9 bases matching TRBD2. CDR3 length equals 14 residues. CDR1 is LNHDA, CDR2 SQIVND, per germline (reference sequence). The V and J ends lost 9 bases and 6 bases, in that order; junction bases with no gene match: 8.

The CDR3 DNA is TGTGCCAGTGAGCCGGGACAGGGCTTCAATCAGCCCCAGCATTTT. This translates into CASEPGQGFNQPQHF. This sequence joins TRBV19 and TRBJ1-5; 9 bases match TRBD1. This CDR3 is built from 15 residues. Germline trimming cut 8 bases from V and 3 bases from J; bases unmatched to any gene: 8. Germline CDR1 and CDR2: LNHDA and SQIVND (reference sequence).

Concerning this clonotype: Being one base from a much bigger clone, this may be a read error. J is TRBJ2-3 and V is TRBV28, with 7 nucleotides matching TRBD1. The CDR3 has 15 amino acids. Germline loops: CDR1 MDHEN, CDR2 SYDVKM. The V segment lost 4 bases and the J segment 6 bases; nucleotides outside the gene matches: 10. CDR3 sequence: CASSSPEQGTDTQYF. The CDR3 DNA reads TGTGCCAGCAGTTCTCCGGAACAGGGGACGGATACGCAGTATTTT. The whole variable domain, filled in from reference TRBV28 and TRBJ2-3, reads DVKVTQSSRYLVKRTGEKVFLECVQDMDHENMFWYRQDPGLGLRLIYFSYDVKMKEKGDIPEGYSVSREKKERFSLILESASTNQTSMYLCASSSPEQGTDTQYFGPGTRLTVL.

This clonotype occurred many times. The gene calls are TRBV12-3 or TRBV12-4 and TRBJ1-5; D uncertain. The CDR3 consists of 16 residues. Trimming removed 3 bases from V and 6 bases from J, with 18 bases in between. The CDR3 loop reads CASSLAAGSGGQPQHF. CDR3 in DNA: TGTGCCAGCAGTTTGGCGGCAGGCTCGGGCGGTCAGCCCCAGCATTTT.

This clonotype was found a few times. The chain is built from TRBV3-1 and TRBJ1-6; a weak D match, TRBD1 (5 bases). Trimming took off 7 bases at V and 6 bases at J, with 16 bases between the two ends. CDR3 size: 15 residues. Germline V CDR1 and CDR2: LGHDT, YNNKEL (reference sequence). The CDR3 DNA reads TGTGCCAGCACCCCGCCTGGGGGGTTTAATTCACCCCTCCACTTT. This sequence encodes CASTPPGGFNSPLHF.

The chain recombines TRBV4-1 with TRBJ2-3; D remains ambiguous. CDR3 length equals 14 residues. V was cut by 4 bases and J by 6 bases, with 14 bases left in between. Looked up from germline, CDR1 is MGHRA and CDR2 is YSYEKL. CDR3 sequence reads: CASSLKGWTDTQYF. The CDR3 DNA follows: TGCGCCAGCAGCCTAAAGGGTTGGACCGATACGCAGTATTTT.

This clonotype came up a few times. The rearrangement links TRBV7-2 to TRBJ1-2; D might be TRBD1 (5 bases). The ends were cut back, 5 bases at V and 6 bases at J, with 13 bases in the middle. There are 13 residues in the CDR3. The germline gives CDR1 SGHTA, CDR2 FQGNSA. The CDR3 nucleotides read TGTGCCAGCAGCCCCCGGGACGGAAATGGCTACACCTTC. As protein: CASSPRDGNGYTF.

The J gene is TRBJ1-4, the V gene TRBV6-2 or TRBV6-3; D is unresolved. Germline CDR1 is MNHEY and CDR2 is SVGEGT. V shed 2 bases and J shed 0 bases, with 4 bases lying between them. There are 14 residues in the CDR3. CDR3 DNA sequence: TGTGCCAGCAGTTACCGGCCAACTAATGAAAAACTGTTTTTT. It encodes CASSYRPTNEKLFF.

This chain links TRBV20-1 with TRBJ2-7; 11 nucleotides match TRBD2. The CDR3 length is 13 residues. The germline gives CDR1 DFQATT, CDR2 SNEGSKA (reference sequence). V lost 6 bases to trimming and J lost 6 bases; unmatched junction nucleotides: 7. CDR3 in DNA: TGCAGTGCAGAAACTAGCGGGAGTGGCGAGCAGTACTTC. Its protein is CSAETSGSGEQYF.

This chain connects TRBV6-2 or TRBV6-3 to TRBJ2-7; 8 nucleotides agree with TRBD2. J lost 2 bases, V lost 2 bases, and 5 bases had no gene match. CDR3 length: 15 residues. Germline V gene lookup returns CDR1 MNHEY and CDR2 SVGEGT. CDR3 region: CASSYPGLGTYEQYF. CDR3 DNA: TGTGCCAGCAGTTACCCGGGACTAGGGACCTACGAGCAGTACTTC.

In its sample, this clonotype was seen many times. The rearrangement links TRBV7-2 to TRBJ2-7; TRBD1 is a possible D gene (5 bases). This CDR3 contains 14 residues. The V gene lost 3 bases and the J gene lost 2 bases, with 11 bases spanning the gap. CDR1 and CDR2 (germline): SGHTA, FQGNSA. This CDR3 is CASSLGQKPYEQYF. CDR3 DNA: TGTGCCAGCAGCTTGGGGCAGAAACCCTACGAGCAGTACTTC.

The J gene is TRBJ2-5, the V gene TRBV3-1; TRBD2 might be the D (6 bases). Trimming shortened V by 4 bases and J by 6 bases, and 18 bases separated the two germline ends. The CDR3 extends over 15 amino acids. The germline gives CDR1 LGHDT, CDR2 YNNKEL (reference sequence). This CDR3 reads CASSPEDAGKKTQYF. The CDR3 DNA sequence: TGTGCCAGCAGCCCAGAGGATGCGGGAAAGAAGACCCAGTACTTC.

CDR3 nucleotides: TGTGCCAGCAGCCTCGGACTAGTGGGCCGCAATGAGCAGTTCTTC. Amino acid sequence: CASSLGLVGRNEQFF. V usage is TRBV7-6 and J usage is TRBJ2-1; 7 bases match TRBD2. Germline trimming cut 5 bases from V and 6 bases from J; bases unmatched to any gene: 10. The CDR3 extends over 15 amino acids. Per germline, CDR1 SGHVS and CDR2 FNYEAQ. Full variable domain (rest looked up from reference TRBV7-6 and TRBJ2-1): GAGVSQSPRYKVTKRGQDVALRCDPISGHVSLYWYRQALGQGPEFLTYFNYEAQQDKSGLPNDRFSAERPEGSISTLTIQRTEQRDSAMYRCASSLGLVGRNEQFFGPGTRLTVL.

The sample holds a few counts of this clonotype. The J gene is TRBJ2-3, the V gene TRBV7-6, with D uncertain. The CDR3 totals 15 residues. CDR1 and CDR2 from the germline V gene are SGHVS and FNYEAQ. V lost 0 bases to trimming and J lost 2 bases, with 9 bases between them. The CDR3 region has the DNA TGTGCCAGCAGCTTAGCTCGGGCAGCCACAGATACGCAGTATTTT. Translating it yields CASSLARAATDTQYF.

The chain recombines TRBV19 with TRBJ1-1; TRBD1 is a possible D gene (5 bases). The V and J ends lost 7 bases and 1 base respectively, with 13 bases between them. Germline lookup yields CDR1 LNHDA and CDR2 SQIVND (reference sequence). The CDR3 extends over 14 amino acids. The CDR3 DNA sequence: TGTGCCAGTAAGGAGGGCGGACAGAACACTGAAGCTTTCTTT. Translated, it gives CASKEGGQNTEAFF.

This clonotype has a single count. This sequence joins TRBV27 and TRBJ1-2; TRBD1 aligns across 9 bases. The J segment lost 7 bases and the V segment lost 6 bases, leaving 6 bases of the junction unmatched. In germline, CDR1 is MNHEY, CDR2 SMNVEV (reference sequence). This CDR3 contains 13 residues. CDR3 nucleotide sequence: TGTGCCAGCAGACTACAGGGGGCTGGTGGCTACACCTTC. Translation gives CASRLQGAGGYTF.

This clonotype was counted at least ten times. V usage is TRBV12-3 or TRBV12-4 and J usage is TRBJ2-7, with 10 bases lining up with TRBD2. The CDR3 runs 16 residues. V shed 6 bases and J 1 base; nucleotides not matched to a gene: 9. The CDR3 DNA sequence: TGTGCCAGCAGAAAGTCTAGCGGGAGTTGGTCCTACGAGCAGTACTTC. This sequence encodes CASRKSSGSWSYEQYF.

The rearrangement joins TRBV7-2 to TRBJ2-3, with D possibly being TRBD1 (6 bases). In germline, CDR1 is SGHTA, CDR2 FQGNSA. The CDR3 has 16 amino acids. The V gene lost 6 bases and the J gene lost 2 bases, with 18 bases spanning the gap. The CDR3 nucleotides read TGTGCCAGCAGACAGACCGGGACACCAAACACAGATACGCAGTATTTT. It codes for CASRQTGTPNTDTQYF.

This clonotype was observed a few times. The chain has TRBV7-2 and TRBJ2-1, with D tentatively TRBD1 (5 bases). Germline-derived CDR1 and CDR2 are SGHTA and FQGNSA. The germline V and J ends were trimmed by 2 bases and 3 bases, with 11 bases remaining between them. CDR3 length: 15 residues. CDR3 DNA: TGTGCCAGCAGCTTATCCGCAGACAGCTACAATGAGCAGTTCTTC. Its translation is CASSLSADSYNEQFF.

This clonotype was detected a few times. The chain couples TRBV5-1 to TRBJ2-7, with 9 nucleotides matching TRBD1. CDR3 length equals 15 residues. J gave up 2 bases and V 0 bases, and 3 bases lay outside the gene matches. Germline V gene sequence: CDR1 SGHRS, CDR2 YFSETQ. The chain's CDR3 is CASSLGGTGTYEQYV. For the CDR3, the DNA is TGCGCCAGCAGCTTGGGTGGGACAGGGACCTACGAGCAGTACGTC.

The chain employs TRBV6-6 and TRBJ2-3; possibly TRBD2 for D (6 bases). The CDR3 loop spans 16 amino acids. V lost 0 bases and J 0 bases, leaving 10 bases between the germline ends. Germline CDR1 is MNHNY and CDR2 is SVGAGI (reference sequence). The CDR3 spells CASSYSLSGSTDTQYF. Written as DNA, the CDR3 is TGTGCCAGCAGTTACTCGTTGAGCGGGAGCACAGATACGCAGTATTTT.

In this sample, this clonotype turned up a few times. The chain carries TRBV4-1 and TRBJ2-2; 12 nucleotides agree with TRBD2. V was pared by 0 bases and J by 0 bases, with 8 bases of the junction left unmatched. The length of the CDR3 is 20 residues. Germline values: CDR1 MGHRA, CDR2 YSYEKL. CDR3 region: CASSQELVLAGGPNTGELFF. Here the CDR3 DNA reads TGCGCCAGCAGCCAAGAGTTGGTCCTAGCGGGAGGGCCGAACACCGGGGAGCTGTTTTTT.

The chain couples TRBV27 to TRBJ1-5, with 8 bases matching TRBD1. The CDR3 length is 18 residues. V was clipped by 5 bases and J by 0 bases; unmatched bases: 12. Germline CDR1 is MNHEY and CDR2 is SMNVEV (reference sequence). The CDR3: CASSPHRTGTYSNQPQHF. The CDR3 DNA is TGTGCCAGCAGTCCCCACCGGACAGGGACTTATAGCAATCAGCCCCAGCATTTT.

CDR3 DNA: TGTGCCAGTAGGGCTAGCGGACGATACAATGAGCAGTTCTTC. Translated, it gives CASRASGRYNEQFF. V is TRBV19 and J is TRBJ2-1; 7 bases align to TRBD2. In germline, CDR1 is LNHDA, CDR2 SQIVND (reference sequence). Unmatched junction bases numbered 6, after V lost 6 bases and J lost 4 bases. This CDR3 is 14 amino acids long.

This clonotype has more than one count but fewer than ten. This sequence joins TRBV7-8 and TRBJ1-5, with 9 bases lining up with TRBD1. Germline trimming cut 4 bases from V and 0 bases from J; bases unmatched to any gene: 7. The CDR3 length is 17 residues. Germline V CDR1 and CDR2: SGHVS, FQNEAQ. DNA of the CDR3: TGTGCCAGCAGCTATCGACAGGGGGGGTATAGCAATCAGCCCCAGCATTTT. Its translation is CASSYRQGGYSNQPQHF. The variable domain in full, with the rest retrieved from reference TRBV7-8 and TRBJ1-5, is GAGVSQSPRYKVAKRGQDVALRCDPISGHVSLFWYQQALGQGPEFLTYFQNEAQLDKSGLPSDRFFAERPEGSVSTLKIQRTQQEDSAVYLCASSYRQGGYSNQPQHFGDGTRLSIL.

This clonotype has just a few counts. The V call is TRBV6-5, the J call TRBJ2-7; D is ambiguous. The length of the CDR3 is 13 residues. The V gene's germline CDR1 is MNHEY and CDR2 SVGAGI. Trimming removed 3 bases at V and 5 bases at J, with 11 bases between. DNA for the CDR3: TGTGCCAGCAGTTATTCGCAGAGAAACGAGCAGTACTTC. Amino acid sequence: CASSYSQRNEQYF.

In its sample, this clonotype was seen many times. The J gene is TRBJ2-1, the V gene TRBV6-5; 8 bases match TRBD2. V lost 6 bases to trimming and J lost 1 base; unmatched junction nucleotides: 2. CDR1 MNHEY and CDR2 SVGAGI come from the germline V gene. There are 14 residues in the CDR3. The CDR3: CASRLAGSYNEQFF. As DNA, the CDR3 is TGTGCCAGCAGATTAGCGGGATCCTACAATGAGCAGTTCTTC.